These T cell receptor beta chains were read from a single sample in a study of OX40 agonist ivuxolimab in advanced cancers. Clones were read by immunoSEQ multiplex PCR, and TCRdb kept only the in-frame ones, dropping some. The data contain 60,000 to 75,000 clones, around 81% of them singletons. This sample comprised CD4+ or CD8+ T cells sorted from blood, obtained in a trial of the OX40 agonist ivuxolimab. These receptor sequences come from an adult with an advanced solid tumor such as melanoma, head and neck, liver or kidney cancer. The CDR3 runs from the conserved cysteine through the conserved F or W. Each record gives: J gene, clone size, D gene, V gene, CDR3 length, CDR3 protein, CDR3 DNA. A D gene is named only where the DNA matches it firmly. Clone size is shown for a subset of rows, as once, few, many or a class of expanded clone.

>TRBJ1-5|.|TRBD1|TRBV30|14
CAWSVRTGYQPQHF
TGTGCCTGGAGTGTACGGACAGGTTATCAGCCCCAGCATTTT
>TRBJ2-6|.|.|TRBV5-1|15
CASSSGRSGANVLTF
TGCGCCAGCAGCTCGGGACGGTCTGGGGCCAACGTCCTGACTTTC
>TRBJ1-2|.|.|TRBV19|17
CASSMTVLGPGRDGYTF
TGTGCCAGTAGTATGACCGTGTTGGGCCCAGGGCGGGATGGCTACACCTTC
>TRBJ2-5|.|.|TRBV9|13
CASSVDGRETQYF
TGTGCCAGCAGCGTAGACGGTCGCGAGACCCAGTACTTC
>TRBJ1-5|.|.|TRBV7-8|15
CASSYLSGGGQPQHF
TGTGCCAGCAGCTACCTCAGCGGGGGAGGGCAGCCCCAGCATTTT
>TRBJ1-4|.|TRBD1|TRBV2|14
CASSWTGAREKLFF
TGTGCCAGCAGTTGGACAGGGGCGAGGGAAAAACTGTTTTTT
>TRBJ2-1|.|TRBD1|TRBV7-9|17
CASSSRSDRAGYNEQFF
TGTGCCAGCAGCTCGAGGAGTGACAGGGCAGGATACAATGAGCAGTTCTTC
>TRBJ2-5|.|TRBD2|TRBV7-9|14
CASSLGLAQETQYF
TGTGCCAGCAGCTTAGGACTAGCTCAAGAGACCCAGTACTTC
>TRBJ2-1|.|.|TRBV6-1|13
CGIRGASYNEQFF
TGTGGAATTCGGGGGGCGTCCTACAATGAGCAGTTCTTC
>TRBJ2-6|once|.|TRBV13|18
CASSSRGTRSSGANVLTF
TGTGCCAGCAGCTCCAGAGGGACAAGGAGCTCTGGGGCCAACGTCCTGACTTTC
>TRBJ2-1|.|.|TRBV5-1|12
CASAARYNEQFF
TGCGCCAGCGCGGCGCGGTACAATGAGCAGTTCTTC
>TRBJ1-2|.|.|TRBV7-9|13
CASSSGPGAGYTF
TGTGCCAGCAGCTCGGGCCCTGGGGCTGGCTACACCTTC
>TRBJ2-1|once|TRBD1|TRBV5-4|14
CASSAGQGYNEQFF
TGTGCCAGCAGCGCGGGACAGGGGTACAATGAGCAGTTCTTC
>TRBJ2-5|.|.|TRBV4-1|12
CASSHVAETQYF
TGCGCCAGCAGCCACGTAGCAGAGACCCAGTACTTC
>TRBJ2-7|once|TRBD1|TRBV6-1|15
CASSERDRGTYEQYF
TGTGCCAGCAGTGAACGGGACAGGGGGACCTACGAGCAGTACTTC
>TRBJ1-2|.|TRBD1|TRBV9|16
CASSDPVRGQGYGYTF
TGTGCCAGCAGCGACCCCGTCCGGGGACAGGGCTATGGCTACACCTTC